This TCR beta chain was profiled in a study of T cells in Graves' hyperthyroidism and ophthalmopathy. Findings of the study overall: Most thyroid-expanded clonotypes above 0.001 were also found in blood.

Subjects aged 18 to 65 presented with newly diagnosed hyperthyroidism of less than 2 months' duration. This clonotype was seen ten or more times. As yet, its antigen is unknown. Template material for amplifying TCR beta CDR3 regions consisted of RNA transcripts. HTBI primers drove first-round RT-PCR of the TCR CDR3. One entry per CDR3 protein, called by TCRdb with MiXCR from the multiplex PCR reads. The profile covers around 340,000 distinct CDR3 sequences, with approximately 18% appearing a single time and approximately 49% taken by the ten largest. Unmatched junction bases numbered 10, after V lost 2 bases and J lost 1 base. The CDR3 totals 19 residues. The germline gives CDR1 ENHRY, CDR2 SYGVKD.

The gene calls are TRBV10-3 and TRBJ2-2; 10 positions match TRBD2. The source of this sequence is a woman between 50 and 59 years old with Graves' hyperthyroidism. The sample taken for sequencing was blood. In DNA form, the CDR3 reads TGTGCCATCAGTGAGAATAAGCGGGAGGGCCCCAAGAACACCGGGGAGCTGTTTTTT. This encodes CAISENKREGPKNTGELFF.